This T cell receptor beta chain was identified in a study of shared clonotypes between healthy human individuals. CDR3 size: 14 residues. Germline CDR1 SGHAT, CDR2 FQNNGV. V was shortened by 3 bases and J by 8 bases, with 13 bases between the two germline ends. Comment on this clone: As yet, its antigen is unknown.

Every subset had its genomic DNA shared out evenly among several immunoSEQ plates. Sequenced by immunoSEQ multiplex PCR; TCRdb stores in-frame clones only, minus some. The sample shows over 2 million clones, under 95% of them seen only once. The study's findings and limits: Four donors held approximately 4.5% of naive CD4 clonotypes in common.

The chain combines TRBV11-2 with TRBJ1-4; D possibly corresponds to TRBD1 (6 bases). The specimen sequenced was naive CD4+ T cells from PBMCs. Noted subset: CD45RA+ positively selected. The source is a man between 18 and 29 years old in good health. Some clones in this sample may be carry-over from other donors' samples. DNA for the CDR3: TGTGCCAGCAGCTTGTACAGGGTCGGGGAAAAACTGTTTTTT. It is translated as CASSLYRVGEKLFF.